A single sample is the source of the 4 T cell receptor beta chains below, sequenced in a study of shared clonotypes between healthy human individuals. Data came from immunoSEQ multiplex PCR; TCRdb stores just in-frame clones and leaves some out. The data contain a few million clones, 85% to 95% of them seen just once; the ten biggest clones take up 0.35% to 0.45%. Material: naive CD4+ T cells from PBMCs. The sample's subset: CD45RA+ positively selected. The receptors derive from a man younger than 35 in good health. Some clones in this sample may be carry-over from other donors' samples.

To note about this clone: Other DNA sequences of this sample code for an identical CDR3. CDR3 residues: CASSIVGGTEAFF. In DNA, the CDR3 is TGTGCCAGTAGTATAGTGGGGGGCACTGAAGCTTTCTTT. V usage is TRBV19 and J usage is TRBJ1-1; a possible D gene is TRBD1 (5 bases). Germline assignment: CDR1 LNHDA and CDR2 SQIVND (reference sequence). The CDR3 consists of 13 residues. Trimming removed 1 base at V and 4 bases at J, with 7 bases between.

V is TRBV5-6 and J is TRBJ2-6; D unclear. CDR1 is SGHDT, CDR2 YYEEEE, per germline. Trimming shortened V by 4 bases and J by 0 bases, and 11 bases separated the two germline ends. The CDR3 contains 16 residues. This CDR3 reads CASSIRVSSGANVLTF. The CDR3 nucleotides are TGTGCCAGCAGCATCCGTGTTTCCTCTGGGGCCAACGTCCTGACTTTC. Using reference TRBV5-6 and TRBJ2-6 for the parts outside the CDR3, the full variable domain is DAGVTQSPTHLIKTRGQQVTLRCSPKSGHDTVSWYQQALGQGPQFIFQYYEEEERQRGNFPDRFSGHQFPNYSSELNVNALLLGDSALYLCASSIRVSSGANVLTFGAGSRLTVL.

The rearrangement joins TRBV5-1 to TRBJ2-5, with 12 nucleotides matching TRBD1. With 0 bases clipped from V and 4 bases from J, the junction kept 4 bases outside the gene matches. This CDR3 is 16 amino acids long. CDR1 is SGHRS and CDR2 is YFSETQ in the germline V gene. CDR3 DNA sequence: TGCGCCAGCAGCTTGGAAGTGGGACAGGGGGCAGAGACCCAGTACTTC. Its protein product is CASSLEVGQGAETQYF.

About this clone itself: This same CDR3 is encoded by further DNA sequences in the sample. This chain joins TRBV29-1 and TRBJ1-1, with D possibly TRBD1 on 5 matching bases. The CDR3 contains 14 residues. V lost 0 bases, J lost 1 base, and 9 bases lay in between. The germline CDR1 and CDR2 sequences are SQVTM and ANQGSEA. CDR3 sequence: CSVEDRGRNTEAFF. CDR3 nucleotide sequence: TGCAGCGTTGAAGATCGGGGCAGGAACACTGAAGCTTTCTTT.